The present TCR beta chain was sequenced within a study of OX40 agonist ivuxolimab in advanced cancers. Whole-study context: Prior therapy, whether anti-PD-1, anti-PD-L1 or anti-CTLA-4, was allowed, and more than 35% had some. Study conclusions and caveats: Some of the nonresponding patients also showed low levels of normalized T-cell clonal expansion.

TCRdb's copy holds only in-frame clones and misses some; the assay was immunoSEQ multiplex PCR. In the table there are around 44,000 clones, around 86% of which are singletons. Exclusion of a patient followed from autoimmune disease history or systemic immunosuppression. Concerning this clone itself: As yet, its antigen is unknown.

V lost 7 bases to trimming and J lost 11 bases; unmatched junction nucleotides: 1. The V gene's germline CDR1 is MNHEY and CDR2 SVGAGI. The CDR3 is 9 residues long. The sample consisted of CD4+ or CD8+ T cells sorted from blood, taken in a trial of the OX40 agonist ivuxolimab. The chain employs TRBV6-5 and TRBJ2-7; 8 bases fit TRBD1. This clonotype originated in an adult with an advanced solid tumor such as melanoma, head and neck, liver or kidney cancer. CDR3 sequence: CASKDREYF. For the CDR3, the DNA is TGTGCCAGCAAGGACAGGGAGTACTTC.